This T cell receptor (beta chain) stems from a study of siplizumab effects on memory and regulatory T cells. Roughly 9.8 x 10^4 TCR templates were assayed per sample. Profiling relied on immunoSEQ multiplex PCR, and the TCRdb table lists in-frame clones only, not all of them. The sample gives about 99,000 clones, over 85% of which show up once; around 0.62% is in the top ten. The V gene lost 7 bases and the J gene lost 0 bases, with 12 bases spanning the gap. The germline CDR1 and CDR2 sequences are GTSNPN and SVGIG (reference sequence). The CDR3 runs 13 residues. This chain joins TRBV30 and TRBJ1-1; the D is unclear. The sequencing sample was made of Tregs sorted from blood. The receptor comes from a human donor in good health. The CDR3 loop reads CALRSQMNTEAFF. The CDR3 DNA reads as TGTGCCTTAAGGTCGCAGATGAACACTGAAGCTTTCTTT.